Presented here are 15 T cell receptor beta chains from one specimen sequenced in a study of tumor-infiltrating lymphocytes in localized non-small cell lung cancer. The data were produced by immunoSEQ multiplex PCR, yet TCRdb's version contains in-frame clones alone and is incomplete. The sample has about 14,000 clones; around 74% are singletons. Sequences were obtained from uninvolved lung tissue not adjacent to the tumor. The receptors come from a human donor with non-small cell lung cancer.

The chain couples TRBV10-3 to TRBJ1-5; the D is unclear. This CDR3 spans 13 amino acids. Germline CDR1 ENHRY, CDR2 SYGVKD. The V end lost 6 bases, the J end lost 4 bases, and 10 bases lay between the germline ends. CDR3 loop: CAISADLNQPQHF. The CDR3 DNA reads as TGTGCCATCAGCGCGGACCTTAATCAGCCCCAGCATTTT.

V is TRBV5-8 and J is TRBJ1-3, with 11 bases fitting TRBD1. The germline gives CDR1 SGHTS, CDR2 YDEGEE. V gave up 2 bases and J gave up 4 bases; unmatched junction bases: 2. The CDR3 has 15 residues. This CDR3 reads CASSLGQGAGNTIYF. DNA of the CDR3: TGTGCCAGCAGCTTAGGACAGGGGGCAGGAAACACCATATATTTT.

In DNA form, the CDR3 reads TGTGCCAGTAATAAGGACGGAGCTAGCACAGATACGCAGTATTTT. Translated: CASNKDGASTDTQYF. This sequence joins TRBV19 and TRBJ2-3; D uncertain. This CDR3 is built from 15 residues. Germline V gene data show CDR1 as LNHDA and CDR2 as SQIVND (reference sequence). Trimming removed 7 bases at V and 0 bases at J, with 14 bases between.

V is TRBV29-1 and J is TRBJ2-3, with TRBD1 as a possible D gene (6 bases). The V gene lost 5 bases and the J gene lost 6 bases, with 21 bases spanning the gap. The CDR3 has 15 amino acids. Germline values: CDR1 SQVTM, CDR2 ANQGSEA. DNA of the CDR3: TGCAGCGTTAACCCAAGGACAGCAGGAGCTGATACGCAGTATTTT. Its translation: CSVNPRTAGADTQYF.

The rearrangement uses TRBV2 and TRBJ1-2; TRBD1 might be the D (5 bases). V lost 8 bases and J 5 bases, leaving 15 bases between the germline ends. This CDR3 comprises 13 residues. The germline gives CDR1 SNHLY, CDR2 FYNNEI. The CDR3 spells CASVEGRTYGYTF. The CDR3, as DNA: TGTGCCAGCGTCGAGGGACGCACGTATGGCTACACCTTC.

The rearrangement joins TRBV2 to TRBJ1-1; D is undetermined. V was cut by 5 bases and J by 2 bases, with 9 bases left in between. Germline-derived CDR1 and CDR2 are SNHLY and FYNNEI. The CDR3 is 13 residues long. The CDR3 region has the DNA TGTGCCAGCAGTTATACGGATAACACTGAAGCTTTCTTT. It yields the protein CASSYTDNTEAFF.

V is TRBV4-3 and J is TRBJ2-7; TRBD1 matches 7 bases. The trim removed 1 base at V and 4 bases at J, leaving 4 bases unmatched. CDR3 length: 14 residues. The germline V gene has CDR1 LGHNA and CDR2 YSLEER. The CDR3 reads CASSQAQGWYEQYF. The CDR3, as DNA: TGCGCCAGCAGCCAAGCACAGGGGTGGTACGAGCAGTACTTC.

This clone was picked up a small number of times. This chain connects TRBV7-2 to TRBJ1-2, with D unclear. The CDR3 spans 12 residues. Germline loops: CDR1 SGHTA, CDR2 FQGNSA. The V and J ends lost 1 base and 7 bases respectively, with 7 bases between them. CDR3 sequence reads: CASSLDVGGYTF. For the CDR3, the DNA is TGTGCCAGCAGCTTAGACGTGGGTGGCTACACCTTC.

The V gene is TRBV23-1, the J gene TRBJ2-5; 8 bases map to TRBD1. TRBV23-1 belongs to the ORF category, with a function that is uncertain. This CDR3 comprises 14 residues. V was clipped by 6 bases and J by 2 bases; unmatched bases: 5. The CDR3 DNA sequence: TGCGCCAGCAGGGACAGGGCAGGTCAAGAGACCCAGTACTTC. This gives the protein CASRDRAGQETQYF.

The chain joins TRBV19 to TRBJ2-7; 11 nucleotides agree with TRBD2. Trimming removed 6 bases from V and 4 bases from J; junction bases left unmatched: 8. The CDR3 is 15 amino acids. Germline V lookup: CDR1 LNHDA, CDR2 SQIVND (reference sequence). CDR3 bases: TGTGCCAGTAGCATGGGGGGACTAGCGGCTTACGAGCAGTACTTC. This codes for CASSMGGLAAYEQYF. Filled out from reference TRBV19 and TRBJ2-7, the complete variable domain reads DGGITQSPKYLFRKEGQNVTLSCEQNLNHDAMYWYRQDPGQGLRLIYYSQIVNDFQKGDIAEGYSVSREKKESFPLTVTSAQKNPTAFYLCASSMGGLAAYEQYFGPGTRLTVT.

For the CDR3, the DNA is TGTGCCAGCAGCTTAGGGACAGGAGTACTAAATTCACCCCTCCACTTT. As protein: CASSLGTGVLNSPLHF. The genes are TRBV7-2 and TRBJ1-6, with 7 bases aligning to TRBD1. Losses at the gene ends were 1 base for V and 7 bases for J; bases not matched to a gene: 7. The CDR3 spans 16 residues. Germline values: CDR1 SGHTA, CDR2 FQGNSA.

The chain carries TRBV29-1 and TRBJ2-2; the match to TRBD1 covers 10 bases. Trimming took 4 bases from V and 2 from J; bases not matched to a gene: 7. CDR1 and CDR2 from the germline V gene are SQVTM and ANQGSEA. This CDR3 is 16 amino acids long. For the CDR3, the DNA is TGCAGCGTTGGAGGACAGGGGGTTATTAACACCGGGGAGCTGTTTTTT. Translating gives CSVGGQGVINTGELFF.

The gene calls are TRBV5-1 and TRBJ2-7; D unresolved. CDR3 length: 13 amino acids. Trimming took 2 bases from V and 3 from J, leaving 9 bases between them. The germline CDR1 and CDR2 sequences are SGHRS and YFSETQ. The CDR3 loop is CASSLDGRYEQYF. The CDR3 DNA reads as TGCGCCAGCAGCTTAGACGGACGCTACGAGCAGTACTTC.

The chain has TRBV5-1 and TRBJ1-1, with TRBD1 identical over 9 bases. The CDR3 has 15 amino acids. V was clipped by 4 bases and J by 7 bases; unmatched bases: 11. Germline assignment: CDR1 SGHRS and CDR2 YFSETQ. CDR3 sequence (DNA): TGCGCCAGCAGCACATCCCCGGGACAGGGAGGTGAAGCTTTCTTT. It specifies CASSTSPGQGGEAFF.

In DNA, the CDR3 is TGTGCCAGCAGTCAACAGGGTACAGCCAAAAACATTCAGTACTTC. The encoded protein is CASSQQGTAKNIQYF. The V and J genes are TRBV28 and TRBJ2-4; a possible D gene is TRBD1 (6 bases). V was shortened by 5 bases and J by 0 bases, with 11 bases between the two germline ends. This CDR3 spans 15 amino acids. Germline CDR1 and CDR2: MDHEN and SYDVKM. The variable domain in full, with the rest retrieved from reference TRBV28 and TRBJ2-4, is DVKVTQSSRYLVKRTGEKVFLECVQDMDHENMFWYRQDPGLGLRLIYFSYDVKMKEKGDIPEGYSVSREKKERFSLILESASTNQTSMYLCASSQQGTAKNIQYFGAGTRLSVL.